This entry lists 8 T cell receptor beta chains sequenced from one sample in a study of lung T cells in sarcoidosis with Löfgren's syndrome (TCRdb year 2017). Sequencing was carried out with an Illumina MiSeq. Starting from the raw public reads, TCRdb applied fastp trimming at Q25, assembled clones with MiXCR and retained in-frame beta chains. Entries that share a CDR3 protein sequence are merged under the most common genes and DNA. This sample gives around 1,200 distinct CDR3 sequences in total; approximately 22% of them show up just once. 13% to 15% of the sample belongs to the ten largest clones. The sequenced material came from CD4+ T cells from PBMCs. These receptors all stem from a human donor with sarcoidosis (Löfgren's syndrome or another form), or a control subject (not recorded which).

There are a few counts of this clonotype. The CDR3 nucleotides are TGTGCCACCAGTGACCGCAGGACTAGCGGGGCTAGTACAGATACGCAGTATTTT. Translating it yields CATSDRRTSGASTDTQYF. The chain uses TRBV24-1 and TRBJ2-3; TRBD2 aligns across 12 bases. V trimming: 4 bases; J trimming: 3 bases; junction bases outside the gene matches: 10. CDR1 KGHDR and CDR2 SFDVKD come from the germline V gene. The CDR3 spans 18 residues.

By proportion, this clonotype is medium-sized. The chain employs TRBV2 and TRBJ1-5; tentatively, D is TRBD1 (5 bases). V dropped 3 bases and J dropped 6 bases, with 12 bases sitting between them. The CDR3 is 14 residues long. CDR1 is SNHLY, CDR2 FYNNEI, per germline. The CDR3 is CASSDQGRGQPQHF. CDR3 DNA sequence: TGTGCCAGCAGTGATCAGGGTCGGGGTCAGCCCCAGCATTTT.

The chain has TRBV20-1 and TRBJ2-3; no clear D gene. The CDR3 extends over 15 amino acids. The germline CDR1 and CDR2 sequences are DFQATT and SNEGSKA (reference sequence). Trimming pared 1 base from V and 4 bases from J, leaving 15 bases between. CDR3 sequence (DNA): TGCAGTGCTAGAGGTAATCCAGGCGTCGCAGATACGCAGTATTTT. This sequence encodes CSARGNPGVADTQYF.

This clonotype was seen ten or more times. Written as DNA, the CDR3 is TGTGCCAGCAGCTTTCGAAGCACAGATACGCAGTATTTT. It encodes CASSFRSTDTQYF. The gene calls are TRBV5-5 and TRBJ2-3; D is unclear. Trimming shortened V by 2 bases and J by 0 bases, and 4 bases separated the two germline ends. CDR1 SGHKS and CDR2 YYEKEE come from the germline V gene (reference sequence). CDR3 size: 13 residues.

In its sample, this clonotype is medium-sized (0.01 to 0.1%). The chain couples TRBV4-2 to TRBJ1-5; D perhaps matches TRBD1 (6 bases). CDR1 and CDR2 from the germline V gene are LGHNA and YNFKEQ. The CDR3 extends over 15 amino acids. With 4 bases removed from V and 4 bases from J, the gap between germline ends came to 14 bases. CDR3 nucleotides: TGTGCCAGCAGCCCAGCAAGGACAGAGAATCAGCCCCAGCATTTT. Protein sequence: CASSPARTENQPQHF.

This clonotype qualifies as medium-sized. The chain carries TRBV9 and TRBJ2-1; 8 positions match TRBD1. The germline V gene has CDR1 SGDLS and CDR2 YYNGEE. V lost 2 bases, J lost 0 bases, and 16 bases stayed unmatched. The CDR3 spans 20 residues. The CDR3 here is CASSVSGQAKDLSSYNEQFF. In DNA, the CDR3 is TGTGCCAGCAGCGTTTCGGGACAGGCTAAAGACTTATCCTCCTACAATGAGCAGTTCTTC.

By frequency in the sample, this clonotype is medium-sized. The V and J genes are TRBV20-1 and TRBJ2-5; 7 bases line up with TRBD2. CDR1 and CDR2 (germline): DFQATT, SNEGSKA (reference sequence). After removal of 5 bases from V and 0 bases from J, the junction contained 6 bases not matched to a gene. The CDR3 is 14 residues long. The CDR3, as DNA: TGCAGTGCTGTTAGCGGGTCCCACCAAGAGACCCAGTACTTC. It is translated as CSAVSGSHQETQYF.

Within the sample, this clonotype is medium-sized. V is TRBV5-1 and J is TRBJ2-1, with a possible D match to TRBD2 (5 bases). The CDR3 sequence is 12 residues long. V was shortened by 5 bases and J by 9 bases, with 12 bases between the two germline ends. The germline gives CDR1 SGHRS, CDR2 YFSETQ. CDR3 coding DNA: TGCGCCAGCAGTCGGGAAGGGCCTGAGCAGTTCTTC. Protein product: CASSREGPEQFF.